In this sample, the clone carrying this T cell receptor beta chain turned up once. Its specificity is unknown. Using viral peptide pools, the ViraFEST assay grew out antigen-specific CD4+ T cells prior to sequencing. Following a roughly 9-day culture, CD4+ T cells were purified. The study found no prior SARS-CoV-2 infection in the vaccine recipients, who tested negative for nucleocapsid antibodies. The sample originates from a study of vaccination effects on CD4 cells after COVID-19. Across the whole study: Either the mRNA-1273 or the BNT162b2 vaccine was given to participants as two doses. Study-wide findings and caveats: The study got few convalescent patients and did not collect any early post-infection timepoints. Marked clonal contraction was seen in infection- and vaccine-induced clones late after vaccination.

The ends lost 3 bases at V and 6 bases at J; junction bases unmatched: 9. Germline-derived CDR1 and CDR2 are SGHAT and FQNNGV. The CDR3 consists of 16 residues. TCRdb's copy holds only in-frame clones and misses some; the assay was immunoSEQ multiplex PCR. Here the sample spans fewer than 30,000 clones, around 71% being singletons. Sequencing used CD4+ T cells from PBMCs cultured with HCoV-OC43 spike peptides, obtained before COVID-19 vaccination. Subset specified: HCoV-OC43 spike overlapping peptide pool stimulation. This rearrangement joins TRBV11-2 to TRBJ2-1; TRBD2 matches at 9 bases. The TCR was taken from a human donor who received a COVID-19 vaccine. The CDR3 is CASSFHQIAGANEQFF. The CDR3 DNA sequence: TGTGCCAGCAGCTTCCACCAAATAGCGGGAGCCAATGAGCAGTTCTTC.